This TCR beta chain emerged from a study of T-cell reconstitution after alpha-beta-depleted transplantation in children. The V end was cut by 4 bases, the J end by 3 bases, with 9 bases between. The CDR3 totals 13 residues. Germline-derived CDR1 and CDR2 are MNHNS and SASEGT. The authors prepared the TCRbeta library with unique molecular identifiers. Each CDR3 protein gets one entry after TCRdb re-called the PCR reads with MiXCR. Of roughly 500,000 distinct CDR3 sequences in the sample, approximately 29% are singletons; the top ten hold about 2.3%. This specimen consisted of PBMCs from the stem cell graft donor, obtained from the stem cell graft. The chain is built from TRBV6-1 and TRBJ1-2; no clear D gene. This receptor was taken from a human donor who donated a stem cell graft to a child with aplastic anemia. CDR3 amino acids: CASSVTEYYGYTF. In DNA, the CDR3 is TGTGCCAGCAGTGTAACGGAGTACTATGGCTACACCTTC.